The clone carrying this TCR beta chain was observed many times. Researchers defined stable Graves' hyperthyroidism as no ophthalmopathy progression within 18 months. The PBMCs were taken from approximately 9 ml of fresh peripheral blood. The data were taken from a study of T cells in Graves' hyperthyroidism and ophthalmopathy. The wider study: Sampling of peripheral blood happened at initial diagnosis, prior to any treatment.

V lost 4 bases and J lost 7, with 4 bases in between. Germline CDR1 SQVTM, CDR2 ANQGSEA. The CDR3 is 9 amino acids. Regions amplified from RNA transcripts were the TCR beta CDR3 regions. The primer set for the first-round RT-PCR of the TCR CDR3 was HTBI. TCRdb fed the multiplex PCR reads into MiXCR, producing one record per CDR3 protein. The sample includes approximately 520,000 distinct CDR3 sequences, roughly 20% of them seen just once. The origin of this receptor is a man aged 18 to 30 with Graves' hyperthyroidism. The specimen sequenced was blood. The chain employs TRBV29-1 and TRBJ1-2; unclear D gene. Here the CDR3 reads CSVVSGYTF. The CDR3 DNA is TGCAGCGTTGTCAGTGGCTACACCTTC.